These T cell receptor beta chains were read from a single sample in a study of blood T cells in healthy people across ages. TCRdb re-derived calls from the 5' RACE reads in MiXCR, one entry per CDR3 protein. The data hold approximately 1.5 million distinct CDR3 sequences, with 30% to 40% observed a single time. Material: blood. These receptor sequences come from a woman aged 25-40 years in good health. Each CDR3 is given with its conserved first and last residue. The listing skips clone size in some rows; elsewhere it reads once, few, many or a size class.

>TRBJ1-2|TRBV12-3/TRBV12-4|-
CASSGGQLLGYTF
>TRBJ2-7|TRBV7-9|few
CASLPAGSSDLNEQYF
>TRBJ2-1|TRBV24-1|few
CATSDLGAYNEQFF
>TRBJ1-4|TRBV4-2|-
CASSQDSAGGEKLFF
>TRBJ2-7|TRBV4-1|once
CAGSQDPGHIVGQGYEQYF
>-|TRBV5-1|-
CASTLEGLQETQYF
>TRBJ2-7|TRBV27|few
CASSFGTSEYEQYF
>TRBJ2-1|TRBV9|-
CASSVEVGGSYNEQFF
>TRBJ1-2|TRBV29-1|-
CSVGDGKVNYGYTF
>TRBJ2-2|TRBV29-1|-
CSVDQSSDGELFF
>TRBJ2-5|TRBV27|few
CASKSYETGRGLETQYF
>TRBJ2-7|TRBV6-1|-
CASIGGMAGGSYEQYF
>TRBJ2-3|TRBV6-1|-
CASSEKYFDTQYF
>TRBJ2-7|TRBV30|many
CAWSVRISGLYEQYF
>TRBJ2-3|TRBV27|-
CASRLPLTDTQYF
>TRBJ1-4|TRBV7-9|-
CASSQPRGGTEAFTNEKLFF
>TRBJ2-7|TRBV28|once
CASRRDRGFYEQYF
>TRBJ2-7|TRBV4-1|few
CASSQGLVRRDLDEQYF
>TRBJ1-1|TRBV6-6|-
CASSSRRTGPNTEAFF
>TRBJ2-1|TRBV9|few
CASSEGPRGGEQFF
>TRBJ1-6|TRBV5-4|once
CASREQGNSYNSPLHF
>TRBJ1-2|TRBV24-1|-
CATSDRDRGKGYTF
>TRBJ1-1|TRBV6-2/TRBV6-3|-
CASGQTGGSTEAFF
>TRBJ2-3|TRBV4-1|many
CASSQDVQYTDTQYF
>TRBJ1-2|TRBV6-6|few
CASSSGPPHGYTF
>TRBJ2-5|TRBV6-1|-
CASSEPSGSGETQYF
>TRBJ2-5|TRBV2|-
CASSDRAGRVQETQYF
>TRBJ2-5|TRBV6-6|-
CASSPRTGIIGETQYF
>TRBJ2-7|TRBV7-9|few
CASSFGQGDKCEQYF
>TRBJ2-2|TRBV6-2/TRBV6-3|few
CASSQRRELFF
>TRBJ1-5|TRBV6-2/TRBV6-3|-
CASTTRDGAYSNQPQHF
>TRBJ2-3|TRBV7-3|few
CASSFTTGDTQYF
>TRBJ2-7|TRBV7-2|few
CASSLIRAHRYEQYF
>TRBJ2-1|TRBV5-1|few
CASSVGPNNEQFF